One sample yielded the 16 T cell receptor beta chains listed below, sequenced in a study of shared clonotypes between healthy human individuals (dated by TCRdb to 2018 to 2020). Library preparation used the immunoSEQ multiplex PCR assay. The immuneACCESS repertoire file appears here via TCRdb, limited to in-frame rearrangements. These files lack a portion of the clones; in checked studies, under half of the deficit traces to unresolved V genes, and the cause of the others is not known. For this sample there are about 1 million clones; approximately 68% appear just once. Of the sample, over 1.3% falls within the top ten clones. What was sequenced was memory CD4+ T cells sorted from blood. What the cell subset or site label conveys for this sample: CD45RA-negative fraction. These receptor sequences come from a man aged 18-30 years in good health.

This chain joins TRBV5-6 and TRBJ2-5; 7 bases fit TRBD2. The germline CDR1 and CDR2 sequences are SGHDT and YYEEEE. V was pared by 2 bases and J by 3 bases, with 4 bases of the junction left unmatched. The CDR3 spans 14 residues. The CDR3 spells CASSFGLEEETQYF. CDR3 bases: TGTGCCAGCAGCTTCGGACTAGAGGAAGAGACCCAGTACTTC.

This clone was found a few times. The V and J genes are TRBV9 and TRBJ1-5, with TRBD1 as a possible D gene (5 bases). The CDR3 spans 12 residues. With 6 bases removed from V and 7 bases from J, the gap between germline ends came to 11 bases. From germline, CDR1 is SGDLS and CDR2 YYNGEE. The CDR3 loop is CASTGGVQPQHF. The CDR3 DNA reads TGTGCCAGCACCGGAGGGGTACAGCCCCAGCATTTT.

This chain links TRBV7-9 with TRBJ2-5; no clear D. V was shortened by 3 bases and J by 5 bases, with 16 bases between the two germline ends. The CDR3 spans 15 residues. Germline CDR1 and CDR2: SEHNR and FQNEAQ (reference sequence). The CDR3 loop reads CASSFELRIPETQYF. The CDR3 region has the DNA TGTGCCAGCAGCTTCGAGTTGCGAATACCGGAGACCCAGTACTTC. The entire variable domain, with the rest obtained from reference TRBV7-9 and TRBJ2-5, is as follows: DTGVSQNPRHKITKRGQNVTFRCDPISEHNRLYWYRQTLGQGPEFLTYFQNEAQLEKSRLLSDRFSAERPKGSFSTLEIQRTEQGDSAMYLCASSFELRIPETQYFGPGTRLLVL.

The chain recombines TRBV19 with TRBJ1-2, with 7 bases identical to TRBD1. After removal of 7 bases from V and 8 bases from J, the junction contained 19 bases not matched to a gene. The germline V gene has CDR1 LNHDA and CDR2 SQIVND (reference sequence). This CDR3 comprises 16 residues. This chain's CDR3 is CASTLGSGTGVRGYTF. The CDR3, as DNA: TGTGCCAGTACCCTCGGTTCGGGAACAGGGGTGCGGGGCTACACCTTC.

The chain combines TRBV9 with TRBJ1-2; 8 nucleotides align to TRBD1. Trimming cost V 4 bases and J 4 bases; bases outside gene matches: 3. The CDR3 length is 13 residues. Germline CDR1 SGDLS, CDR2 YYNGEE. CDR3 sequence reads: CASSTGTGYGYTF. DNA for the CDR3: TGTGCCAGCAGCACTGGGACAGGCTATGGCTACACCTTC.

In this sample, this clone turned up a few times. This sequence joins TRBV7-8 and TRBJ2-7, with D perhaps TRBD1 (6 bases). The germline gives CDR1 SGHVS, CDR2 FQNEAQ. This CDR3 is 14 amino acids long. V was shortened by 3 bases and J by 1 base, with 10 bases between the two germline ends. CDR3 DNA: TGTGCCAGCAGCTTTCAGGGGTGGTCCTACGAGCAGTACTTC. It codes for CASSFQGWSYEQYF.

The J gene is TRBJ2-5, the V gene TRBV5-1; D is possibly TRBD2 (7 bases). This CDR3 spans 14 amino acids. V was pared by 6 bases and J by 7 bases, with 19 bases between. Germline V lookup: CDR1 SGHRS, CDR2 YFSETQ. The CDR3 nucleotides read TGCGCCAGCAACCTGGGGGGGGCGGAGACGACCCAGTACTTC. Its protein is CASNLGGAETTQYF.

CDR3 in DNA: TGTGCCAGCAGCTTTTCGGGGGGCGCTAATGAAAAACTGTTTTTT. Its translation: CASSFSGGANEKLFF. The chain carries TRBV5-6 and TRBJ1-4; possible D gene TRBD1, 6 bases. The CDR3 loop spans 15 amino acids. From germline, CDR1 is SGHDT and CDR2 YYEEEE. The V gene lost 2 bases and the J gene lost 3 bases, with 11 bases spanning the gap.

On this clone itself: Within the sample, other DNA sequences also encode this same CDR3. This chain connects TRBV5-1 to TRBJ2-7; tentatively, D is TRBD2 (7 bases). Germline-derived CDR1 and CDR2 are SGHRS and YFSETQ. The CDR3 is 15 amino acids. Trimming cost V 4 bases and J 0 bases, with 14 bases left between them. CDR3 region: CASSLRGGGSYEQYF. The DNA for the CDR3 is TGCGCCAGCAGCCTAAGGGGGGGCGGCTCCTACGAGCAGTACTTC.

The J gene is TRBJ2-7, the V gene TRBV4-3; D gene ambiguous. The V end lost 4 bases, the J end lost 2 bases, and 12 bases lay between the germline ends. The germline V gene encodes CDR1 LGHNA and CDR2 YSLEER. This CDR3 spans 14 amino acids. Here the CDR3 reads CASSPAHKTYEQYF. DNA of the CDR3: TGCGCCAGCAGCCCCGCCCACAAAACCTACGAGCAGTACTTC.

V gene TRBV6-7 combines with J gene TRBJ1-3, with TRBD1 matching 11 bases. TRBV6-7 is an ORF for which the function is uncertain. The CDR3 sequence is 24 residues long. The V segment lost 2 bases and the J segment 3 bases; nucleotides outside the gene matches: 27. CDR3 sequence reads: CASSYPGFRGGTGGKSNCGNTIYF. The CDR3 nucleotides read TGTGCCAGCAGTTACCCGGGGTTTCGAGGCGGGACAGGGGGAAAATCAAACTGTGGAAACACCATATATTTT.

A remark on this clone: This specimen includes other DNA sequences encoding the same CDR3. This chain uses TRBV10-3 with TRBJ2-1; 11 nucleotides agree with TRBD2. Germline assignment: CDR1 ENHRY and CDR2 SYGVKD. CDR3 size: 15 residues. Losses at the gene ends were 5 bases for V and 7 bases for J; bases not matched to a gene: 7. The CDR3 sequence is CAISLLAGGGNEQFF. For the CDR3, the DNA is TGTGCCATCAGTCTCCTAGCGGGAGGAGGTAATGAGCAGTTCTTC.

V gene TRBV27 combines with J gene TRBJ2-7, with unresolved D. The CDR3 has 15 amino acids. Germline CDR1 reads MNHEY; CDR2 reads SMNVEV (reference sequence). V lost 6 bases and J lost 0, with 15 bases in between. CDR3 coding DNA: TGTGCCAGCAGGGCTGGGCAGTATACCTCCTACGAGCAGTACTTC. Translation gives CASRAGQYTSYEQYF.

The chain is built from TRBV18 and TRBJ2-2; tentatively, D is TRBD1 (5 bases). The germline V gene encodes CDR1 KGHSH and CDR2 LQKENI. Trimming removed 1 base at V and 4 bases at J, with 7 bases between. This CDR3 is built from 14 residues. The CDR3 loop is CASSPQGVTGELFF. The CDR3 bases are TGTGCCAGCTCACCACAAGGGGTCACCGGGGAGCTGTTTTTT.

The gene calls are TRBV6-6 and TRBJ2-5; possible D gene TRBD1, 6 bases. The germline V and J ends were trimmed by 6 bases and 1 base, with 12 bases remaining between them. CDR1 MNHNY and CDR2 SVGAGI come from the germline V gene (reference sequence). This CDR3 region has 14 residues. CDR3 region: CASSTGTFQETQYF. For the CDR3, the DNA is TGTGCCAGCAGCACCGGGACATTCCAAGAGACCCAGTACTTC.

Regarding this clone: Other DNA sequences in this sample translate to the same CDR3. V and J are TRBV5-1 and TRBJ2-5, with 9 bases matching TRBD1. CDR3 length: 14 residues. CDR1 is SGHRS, CDR2 YFSETQ, per germline. Germline trimming cut 1 base from V and 5 bases from J; bases unmatched to any gene: 3. The CDR3 region has the DNA TGCGCCAGCAGCTTGACAGGGGGCAGGGAGACCCAGTACTTC. As protein: CASSLTGGRETQYF.